Shown below are 21 T cell receptor beta chains from a single sample sequenced in a study of OX40 agonist ivuxolimab in advanced cancers. Only in-frame clones appear in the TCRdb table, and some are missing; sequencing was by immunoSEQ multiplex PCR. Here the sample spans about 72,000 clones, nearly 90% being singletons. Sequencing used CD4+ or CD8+ T cells sorted from blood, obtained in a trial of the OX40 agonist ivuxolimab. These receptors came from an adult with an advanced solid tumor such as melanoma, head and neck, liver or kidney cancer.

The chain employs TRBV9 and TRBJ2-3, with D tentatively TRBD2 (6 bases). Trimming left V 4 bases short and J 4 bases short, with 19 bases between. Germline-derived CDR1 and CDR2 are SGDLS and YYNGEE. This CDR3 contains 16 residues. The CDR3 here is CASSLSTSAPADTQYF. The CDR3 nucleotides read TGTGCCAGCAGCCTCTCGACTAGTGCACCGGCAGATACGCAGTATTTT.

The rearrangement joins TRBV6-6 to TRBJ1-1; D remains ambiguous. The germline V and J ends were trimmed by 0 bases and 3 bases, with 11 bases remaining between them. CDR3 length: 15 residues. Looked up from germline, CDR1 is MNHNY and CDR2 is SVGAGI (reference sequence). This CDR3 reads CASSYSHSVDTEAFF. The DNA for the CDR3 is TGTGCCAGCAGTTACTCTCACAGCGTGGACACTGAAGCTTTCTTT.

The V call is TRBV16, the J call TRBJ2-7; tentative D call: TRBD1 (6 bases). Trimming took off 1 base at V and 8 bases at J, with 9 bases between the two ends. This CDR3 has 12 amino acids. Germline-derived CDR1 and CDR2 are KGHSY and FQNENV. CDR3 protein: CASSQYRDKQYF. The CDR3 region has the DNA TGTGCCAGCAGCCAATACAGGGACAAGCAGTACTTC. The complete variable domain, with remaining parts taken from reference TRBV16 and TRBJ2-7, reads GEEVAQTPKHLVRGEGQKAKLYCAPIKGHSYVFWYQQVLKNEFKFLISFQNENVFDETGMPKERFSAKCLPNSPCSLEIQATKLEDSAVYFCASSQYRDKQYFGPGTRLTVT.

J is TRBJ1-3 and V is TRBV6-1; perhaps TRBD1 as D (6 bases). This CDR3 is built from 15 residues. The V end lost 6 bases, the J end lost 0 bases, and 12 bases lay between the germline ends. Germline V gene data show CDR1 as MNHNS and CDR2 as SASEGT. Here the CDR3 reads CASRIRDTSGNTIYF. DNA for the CDR3: TGTGCCAGCAGAATCCGGGACACCTCTGGAAACACCATATATTTT.

The chain carries TRBV6-1 and TRBJ1-1; D remains unclear. The CDR3 is 13 residues long. Germline V gives CDR1 MNHNS, CDR2 SASEGT. The V end was cut by 2 bases, the J end by 5 bases, with 9 bases between. The CDR3 reads CASSEFGVTEAFF. In DNA form, the CDR3 reads TGTGCCAGCAGTGAATTTGGGGTGACTGAAGCTTTCTTT.

The chain links TRBV10-3 to TRBJ2-3; D tentatively fits TRBD1 or TRBD2 (5 bases each). The germline CDR1 and CDR2 sequences are ENHRY and SYGVKD. This CDR3 has 16 amino acids. V was clipped by 0 bases and J by 4 bases, with 14 bases between them. The CDR3 spells CAISESGTDDPDTQYF. The DNA of the CDR3 is TGTGCCATCAGTGAGTCCGGGACCGATGATCCAGATACGCAGTATTTT.

The V and J genes are TRBV5-8 and TRBJ1-5; no firm D call. The germline V gene encodes CDR1 SGHTS and CDR2 YDEGEE. V dropped 2 bases and J dropped 3 bases, with 9 bases sitting between them. The CDR3 runs 14 residues. CDR3 protein: CASSFGTHNQPQHF. For the CDR3, the DNA is TGTGCCAGCAGCTTTGGCACACACAATCAGCCCCAGCATTTT.

V usage is TRBV5-1 and J usage is TRBJ2-7; TRBD1 might be the D (6 bases). Germline V lookup: CDR1 SGHRS, CDR2 YFSETQ. Trimming removed 4 bases from V and 4 bases from J, with 12 bases in between. The CDR3 runs 13 residues. CDR3 residues: CASSDTRGYEQYF. The CDR3 coding sequence is TGCGCCAGCAGCGACACCAGGGGATACGAGCAGTACTTC. Using reference TRBV5-1 and TRBJ2-7 for the parts outside the CDR3, the full variable domain is KAGVTQTPRYLIKTRGQQVTLSCSPISGHRSVSWYQQTPGQGLQFLFEYFSETQRNKGNFPGRFSGRQFSNSRSEMNVSTLELGDSALYLCASSDTRGYEQYFGPGTRLTVT.

The CDR3 DNA reads TGTGCCAGCAGCGTAGCCCCGACAGGGGGTAATTCACCCCTCCACTTT. Protein: CASSVAPTGGNSPLHF. The rearrangement links TRBV9 to TRBJ1-6; 9 bases are a match to TRBD1. Germline-derived CDR1 and CDR2 are SGDLS and YYNGEE. With V trimmed by 0 bases and J by 6 bases, 4 bases remained unmatched. The CDR3 is 16 amino acids.

This clone was counted once. The chain carries TRBV19 and TRBJ2-3, with 8 bases identical to TRBD2. Germline values: CDR1 LNHDA, CDR2 SQIVND (reference sequence). The CDR3 is 15 amino acids. The V and J ends lost 5 bases and 0 bases, in that order; junction bases with no gene match: 4. CDR3 nucleotide sequence: TGTGCCAGTAGTGTCCGACTAGCGAGCACAGATACGCAGTATTTT. It codes for CASSVRLASTDTQYF.

The V gene is TRBV4-1, the J gene TRBJ2-2; 10 bases align to TRBD2. In germline, CDR1 is MGHRA, CDR2 YSYEKL. V was pared by 4 bases and J by 8 bases, with 4 bases of the junction left unmatched. This CDR3 has 14 amino acids. CDR3 in amino acids: CASSLLTSGGELFF. DNA for the CDR3: TGCGCCAGCAGCCTCCTGACTAGCGGGGGGGAGCTGTTTTTT.

The rearrangement links TRBV4-2 to TRBJ2-2; TRBD1 might be the D (5 bases). The CDR3 length is 15 residues. CDR1 LGHNA and CDR2 YNFKEQ come from the germline V gene. Trimming shortened V by 2 bases and J by 3 bases, and 10 bases separated the two germline ends. The CDR3 region has the DNA TGTGCCAGCAGCCAAAAGGGGCAGGACACCGGGGAGCTGTTTTTT. Amino acids: CASSQKGQDTGELFF.

The chain employs TRBV2 and TRBJ1-5; no reliable D call. Germline values: CDR1 SNHLY, CDR2 FYNNEI. Trimming shortened V by 7 bases and J by 0 bases, and 10 bases separated the two germline ends. This CDR3 is built from 14 residues. CDR3 in amino acids: CASKAVYSNQPQHF. The CDR3 nucleotides read TGTGCCAGCAAGGCAGTCTATAGCAATCAGCCCCAGCATTTT.

The chain recombines TRBV6-5 with TRBJ1-1; TRBD1 is a possible D gene (5 bases). The CDR3 has 13 residues. The V and J ends lost 4 bases and 8 bases respectively, with 14 bases between them. CDR1 is MNHEY and CDR2 is SVGAGI in the germline V gene. CDR3 amino acids: CASSSSRGMEAFF. CDR3 coding DNA: TGTGCCAGCAGTTCCAGCCGGGGGATGGAAGCTTTCTTT.

This chain connects TRBV7-9 to TRBJ1-1, with D possibly matching TRBD1 (5 bases). V dropped 5 bases and J dropped 1 base, with 14 bases sitting between them. In germline, CDR1 is SEHNR, CDR2 FQNEAQ (reference sequence). The CDR3 length is 15 residues. CDR3 in amino acids: CASSPKSGGNTEAFF. CDR3 in DNA: TGTGCCAGCAGCCCCAAGTCGGGGGGGAACACTGAAGCTTTCTTT.

The rearrangement uses TRBV2 and TRBJ1-1; no definite D call. Trimming left V 2 bases short and J 2 bases short, with 12 bases between. The CDR3 extends over 15 amino acids. Germline values: CDR1 SNHLY, CDR2 FYNNEI. The CDR3 spells CASSERQVGNTEAFF. The CDR3, as DNA: TGTGCCAGCAGTGAAAGGCAGGTGGGAAACACTGAAGCTTTCTTT.

The rearrangement links TRBV5-1 to TRBJ1-5; D not resolved. Germline V CDR1 and CDR2: SGHRS, YFSETQ. Trimming pared 6 bases from V and 0 bases from J, leaving 13 bases between. CDR3 length: 15 amino acids. The DNA for the CDR3 is TGCGCCAGCACCGTGCCTGTCTATAGCAATCAGCCCCAGCATTTT. Its translation is CASTVPVYSNQPQHF.

The rearrangement links TRBV4-1 to TRBJ2-7; D is unresolved. Germline CDR1 is MGHRA and CDR2 is YSYEKL. V was clipped by 0 bases and J by 0 bases, with 12 bases between them. This CDR3 spans 16 amino acids. CDR3 DNA sequence: TGCGCCAGCAGCCAAGATTGGCCTACACGCTCCTACGAGCAGTACTTC. Residues: CASSQDWPTRSYEQYF.

The DNA of the CDR3 is TGTGCCAGCACCTCCTTAGGGGCGGCATTCTTT. It specifies CASTSLGAAFF. This chain joins TRBV6-1 and TRBJ1-1; weak D call: TRBD1 (5 bases). CDR1 MNHNS and CDR2 SASEGT come from the germline V gene. Deletions cut 7 bases from V and 14 bases from J, with 17 bases between. The CDR3 covers 11 residues.

The chain recombines TRBV5-1 with TRBJ2-1, with 10 bases aligning to TRBD2. Unmatched junction bases numbered 7, after V lost 0 bases and J lost 4 bases. Germline CDR1 is SGHRS and CDR2 is YFSETQ. The CDR3 runs to 17 residues. CDR3 nucleotides: TGCGCCAGCAGCTTGGGCGGACTAGCGGCACCTTACAATGAGCAGTTCTTC. Its translation: CASSLGGLAAPYNEQFF. The full variable domain, rest sourced from reference TRBV5-1 and TRBJ2-1, is KAGVTQTPRYLIKTRGQQVTLSCSPISGHRSVSWYQQTPGQGLQFLFEYFSETQRNKGNFPGRFSGRQFSNSRSEMNVSTLELGDSALYLCASSLGGLAAPYNEQFFGPGTRLTVL.

The J gene is TRBJ2-4, the V gene TRBV6-1, with 7 bases lining up with TRBD1. V dropped 6 bases and J dropped 4; count of bases not matched to a gene: 6. Germline V gene data show CDR1 as MNHNS and CDR2 as SASEGT. The CDR3 extends over 14 amino acids. The CDR3 loop is CASRVYRGKNIQYF. The CDR3 DNA reads TGTGCCAGCAGAGTTTACAGGGGTAAAAACATTCAGTACTTC.